The rows below give T cell receptor beta chains drawn from one sample of a study of OX40 agonist ivuxolimab in advanced cancers. Sequencing was performed with immunoSEQ multiplex PCR; in TCRdb, only in-frame clones are kept and a portion is missing. The data contain about 41,000 clones, 70% to 90% of them singletons. Sequencing was performed on CD4+ or CD8+ T cells sorted from blood, taken in a trial of the OX40 agonist ivuxolimab. The receptors were gathered from an adult with an advanced solid tumor such as melanoma, head and neck, liver or kidney cancer. The CDR3 runs from the conserved cysteine through the conserved F or W. The order of the fields is clone size, V gene, D gene, J gene, CDR3 DNA, CDR3 protein. The D gene is left open where the match is weak. Size is omitted from some rows. Given values are once, few, many or a class for expanded clones.

clone size: -; V gene: TRBV6-5; D gene: TRBD1; J gene: TRBJ2-7; CDR3 DNA: TGTGCCAGCAGAAGGGGACAGGGGGCTGGCGAGCAGTACTTC; CDR3 protein: CASRRGQGAGEQYF
clone size: -; V gene: TRBV29-1; D gene: TRBD2; J gene: TRBJ2-3; CDR3 DNA: TGCAGCGTTGATGGGACTAGCGGGTATAGCACAGATACGCAGTATTTT; CDR3 protein: CSVDGTSGYSTDTQYF
clone size: -; V gene: TRBV11-2; D gene: -; J gene: TRBJ1-2; CDR3 DNA: TGTGCCAGCAGCTTAGGAGGCTATGGCTACACCTTC; CDR3 protein: CASSLGGYGYTF
clone size: -; V gene: TRBV28; D gene: TRBD1; J gene: TRBJ2-7; CDR3 DNA: TGTGCCAGCAGTTTAGTGGGACAGTCCTACGAGCAGTACTTC; CDR3 protein: CASSLVGQSYEQYF
clone size: -; V gene: TRBV19; D gene: -; J gene: TRBJ2-5; CDR3 DNA: TGTGCCAGTAGAGGAGGGGAGACCCAGTACTTC; CDR3 protein: CASRGGETQYF
clone size: few; V gene: TRBV11-3; D gene: -; J gene: TRBJ2-1; CDR3 DNA: TGTGCCAGCAGCTTAGAGGGATACAATGAGCAGTTCTTC; CDR3 protein: CASSLEGYNEQFF
clone size: -; V gene: TRBV18; D gene: TRBD2; J gene: TRBJ2-2; CDR3 DNA: TGTGCCAGCTCACCTCTAGCGGGAGGGACCGGGGAGCTGTTTTTT; CDR3 protein: CASSPLAGGTGELFF
clone size: -; V gene: TRBV29-1; D gene: -; J gene: TRBJ1-1; CDR3 DNA: TGCAGCGTCCAAGGACCGAGGGGGACTGAAGCTTTCTTT; CDR3 protein: CSVQGPRGTEAFF
clone size: few; V gene: TRBV5-1; D gene: TRBD2; J gene: TRBJ2-5; CDR3 DNA: TGCGCCAGCAGCTTGGATAGGCTAGCGGGGGTGATGTACCAAGAGACCCAGTACTTC; CDR3 protein: CASSLDRLAGVMYQETQYF
clone size: few; V gene: TRBV5-1; D gene: -; J gene: TRBJ1-2; CDR3 DNA: TGCGCCAGCACCCCCTACTTAGGGCGTAATGGCTACACCTTC; CDR3 protein: CASTPYLGRNGYTF
clone size: few; V gene: TRBV6-4; D gene: -; J gene: TRBJ1-4; CDR3 DNA: TGTGCCATCAGTGAGGCGGGACAACACGAAAAACTGTTTTTT; CDR3 protein: CAISEAGQHEKLFF
clone size: -; V gene: TRBV2; D gene: -; J gene: TRBJ2-3; CDR3 DNA: TGTGCCAGCAGTGAAAGGCAGGGATTCACGCAGTATTTT; CDR3 protein: CASSERQGFTQYF
clone size: many; V gene: TRBV11-2; D gene: -; J gene: TRBJ2-7; CDR3 DNA: TGTGCCAGCAGCTCTCAGGGCTACGAGCAGTACTTC; CDR3 protein: CASSSQGYEQYF
clone size: -; V gene: TRBV5-1; D gene: TRBD2; J gene: TRBJ2-1; CDR3 DNA: TGCGCCAGCAGCTCCCTAGCGGGAGGGCCGGCAGAAAATGAGCAGTTCTTC; CDR3 protein: CASSSLAGGPAENEQFF
clone size: -; V gene: TRBV4-1; D gene: -; J gene: TRBJ2-4; CDR3 DNA: TGCGCCAGCAGCCGAGACCCCAAAACCATTCAGTACTTC; CDR3 protein: CASSRDPKTIQYF
clone size: -; V gene: TRBV6-1; D gene: -; J gene: TRBJ2-5; CDR3 DNA: TGTGCCAGTTGGCCAGGGAGTTGGGACCAAGAGACCCAGTACTTC; CDR3 protein: CASWPGSWDQETQYF
clone size: -; V gene: TRBV6-1; D gene: -; J gene: TRBJ2-1; CDR3 DNA: TGTGCCAGCAGTGAGTCCGGGGTAGACAATGAGCAGTTCTTC; CDR3 protein: CASSESGVDNEQFF
clone size: -; V gene: TRBV4-1; D gene: -; J gene: TRBJ2-7; CDR3 DNA: TGCGCCAGCAGCCAAGACGGGACAAAAACCTACGAGCAGTACTTC; CDR3 protein: CASSQDGTKTYEQYF
clone size: -; V gene: TRBV7-3; D gene: -; J gene: TRBJ2-5; CDR3 DNA: TGTGCCAGCAGCCCCCAGGGTGGTGAAGAGACCCAGTACTTC; CDR3 protein: CASSPQGGEETQYF
clone size: once; V gene: TRBV4-1; D gene: -; J gene: TRBJ1-6; CDR3 DNA: TGCGCCAGCAGCCAAGAATTTACGTCGACAGATCATTCACCCCTCCACTTT; CDR3 protein: CASSQEFTSTDHSPLHF
clone size: -; V gene: TRBV11-2; D gene: -; J gene: TRBJ1-4; CDR3 DNA: TGTGCCAGCAGCTTAGCCCTGTGGGGGACGGGCGAAAAACTGTTTTTT; CDR3 protein: CASSLALWGTGEKLFF
clone size: -; V gene: TRBV6-1; D gene: TRBD1; J gene: TRBJ2-3; CDR3 DNA: TGTGCCAGCAGCCCAGGGACAGTTCGCACAGATACGCAGTATTTT; CDR3 protein: CASSPGTVRTDTQYF
clone size: -; V gene: TRBV20-1; D gene: -; J gene: TRBJ1-4; CDR3 DNA: TGCAGTGCTCCCGAGTTAGAAAAACTGTTTTTT; CDR3 protein: CSAPELEKLFF
clone size: -; V gene: TRBV2; D gene: TRBD1; J gene: TRBJ1-1; CDR3 DNA: TGTGCCAGCAGGAACGGGGGACAGATGAACACTGAAGCTTTCTTT; CDR3 protein: CASRNGGQMNTEAFF
clone size: -; V gene: TRBV6-1; D gene: -; J gene: TRBJ1-5; CDR3 DNA: TGTGCCAGCAGTGTTTTGGGTGGGGTAGAGCCCCAGCATTTT; CDR3 protein: CASSVLGGVEPQHF
clone size: once; V gene: TRBV28; D gene: TRBD2; J gene: TRBJ2-1; CDR3 DNA: TGTGCCAGCGGGCCGCTCTCTAGCGGGGGAAACAATGAGCAGTTCTTC; CDR3 protein: CASGPLSSGGNNEQFF
clone size: -; V gene: TRBV28; D gene: TRBD1; J gene: TRBJ1-4; CDR3 DNA: TGTGCCAGCAGCCCGGACAGGGCAAATGAAAAACTGTTTTTT; CDR3 protein: CASSPDRANEKLFF
clone size: -; V gene: TRBV18; D gene: -; J gene: TRBJ2-5; CDR3 DNA: TGTGCCAGCTCACTCTACCAAGAGACCCAGTACTTC; CDR3 protein: CASSLYQETQYF
clone size: -; V gene: TRBV6-1; D gene: -; J gene: TRBJ1-4; CDR3 DNA: TGTGCCAGCACCCCTCGTAGCGGGATTAATGAAAAACTGTTTTTT; CDR3 protein: CASTPRSGINEKLFF
clone size: -; V gene: TRBV18; D gene: -; J gene: TRBJ1-1; CDR3 DNA: TGTGCCAGCTCACTTGGGACTAAAGCTTTAGCTTTCTTT; CDR3 protein: CASSLGTKALAFF
clone size: -; V gene: TRBV19; D gene: -; J gene: TRBJ2-2; CDR3 DNA: TGTGCCAGTAAGAGTGGGAGAGGAACCGGGGAGCTGTTTTTT; CDR3 protein: CASKSGRGTGELFF
clone size: -; V gene: TRBV18; D gene: -; J gene: TRBJ1-4; CDR3 DNA: TGTGCCAGCTCACCAGTTACGCAGGGCAATAATGAAAAACTGTTTTTT; CDR3 protein: CASSPVTQGNNEKLFF
clone size: once; V gene: TRBV5-4; D gene: TRBD1; J gene: TRBJ2-7; CDR3 DNA: TGTGCCAGCAGCATGACAGGGGGCGAGCAGTACTTC; CDR3 protein: CASSMTGGEQYF
clone size: -; V gene: TRBV5-6; D gene: -; J gene: TRBJ2-7; CDR3 DNA: TGTGCCAGCAGCTTAGCTCTGGAGCAGTACTTC; CDR3 protein: CASSLALEQYF
clone size: -; V gene: TRBV11-2; D gene: -; J gene: TRBJ2-2; CDR3 DNA: TGTGCCAGCATCCTGGGGGGTAACACCGGGGAGCTGTTTTTT; CDR3 protein: CASILGGNTGELFF
clone size: -; V gene: TRBV5-4; D gene: -; J gene: TRBJ2-1; CDR3 DNA: TGTGCCAGCAGCTTGCCTTTTCAAAGCTCCTACAATGAGCAGTTCTTC; CDR3 protein: CASSLPFQSSYNEQFF
clone size: -; V gene: TRBV29-1; D gene: TRBD2; J gene: TRBJ2-1; CDR3 DNA: TGCAGCCTCGGGACTAGCGGGAGTTACAATGAGCAGTTCTTC; CDR3 protein: CSLGTSGSYNEQFF
clone size: -; V gene: TRBV7-3; D gene: -; J gene: TRBJ1-5; CDR3 DNA: TGTGCCAGCAGCTTAGTGGGGGGTGGCAATCAGCCCCAGCATTTT; CDR3 protein: CASSLVGGGNQPQHF
clone size: -; V gene: TRBV30; D gene: -; J gene: TRBJ2-5; CDR3 DNA: TGTGCCTGGAGTCAAGGCCCGGGGGAGACCCAGTACTTC; CDR3 protein: CAWSQGPGETQYF
clone size: -; V gene: TRBV5-1; D gene: TRBD2; J gene: TRBJ2-5; CDR3 DNA: TGCGCCAGCAGCCCCGGGACTAGCGCGTCGGAGACCCAGTACTTC; CDR3 protein: CASSPGTSASETQYF
clone size: -; V gene: TRBV7-2; D gene: TRBD1; J gene: TRBJ1-4; CDR3 DNA: TGTGCCAGCAACTCCCCCGGGACAGGGAATGAAAAACTGTTTTTT; CDR3 protein: CASNSPGTGNEKLFF
clone size: -; V gene: TRBV6-1; D gene: -; J gene: TRBJ1-2; CDR3 DNA: TGTGCCAGCAGAGGACAGATCCCTAACTATGGCTACACCTTC; CDR3 protein: CASRGQIPNYGYTF
clone size: -; V gene: TRBV6-1; D gene: -; J gene: TRBJ2-6; CDR3 DNA: TGTGCCAGCAGTGAAGAAATCAATGTGGTTGGGGCCAACGTCCTGACTTTC; CDR3 protein: CASSEEINVVGANVLTF
clone size: few; V gene: TRBV7-6; D gene: -; J gene: TRBJ1-5; CDR3 DNA: TGTGCCAGCAGCTTAGGAGGGGACGGCAATCAGCCCCAGCATTTT; CDR3 protein: CASSLGGDGNQPQHF
clone size: -; V gene: TRBV5-8; D gene: -; J gene: TRBJ2-5; CDR3 DNA: TGTGCCAGCAGCTTGACGTACCAAGAGACCCAGTACTTC; CDR3 protein: CASSLTYQETQYF
clone size: few; V gene: TRBV5-6; D gene: -; J gene: TRBJ1-6; CDR3 DNA: TGTGCCAGCAGCTTGTTCAGGGAAGTATACTCGCATTCACCCCTCCACTTT; CDR3 protein: CASSLFREVYSHSPLHF
clone size: -; V gene: TRBV7-9; D gene: -; J gene: TRBJ2-1; CDR3 DNA: TGTGCCAGCAGCTTTTATGCGGGGGCCTCCTACAATGAGCAGTTCTTC; CDR3 protein: CASSFYAGASYNEQFF